What follows are 9 T cell receptor beta chains derived from one specimen sequenced in a study of T cell responses to AZD1222 COVID-19 vaccine. This table comes from immunoSEQ multiplex PCR, and its TCRdb copy is limited to in-frame clones, with some not included. The table has approximately 110,000 clones, just over 85% seen once. The material was peripheral blood, obtained on day 0 of AZD1222 vaccination. These receptor sequences come from an adult in good health.

This sequence joins TRBV7-9 and TRBJ1-6; no definite D call. CDR3 size: 15 residues. The germline CDR1 and CDR2 sequences are SEHNR and FQNEAQ (reference sequence). The ends were cut back, 5 bases at V and 6 bases at J, with 14 bases in the middle. CDR3 DNA sequence: TGTGCCAGCAGCCCGACCTACGAACGTAATTCACCCCTCCACTTT. Translating gives CASSPTYERNSPLHF.

The chain couples TRBV28 to TRBJ1-2; 7 positions match TRBD1. CDR1 MDHEN and CDR2 SYDVKM come from the germline V gene. The CDR3 spans 14 residues. V shed 6 bases and J 5 bases; nucleotides not matched to a gene: 9. Here the CDR3 DNA reads TGTGCCAGCAGGGGTGCAGGGGGTTTATATGGCTACACCTTC. It yields the protein CASRGAGGLYGYTF.

The rearrangement links TRBV5-1 to TRBJ1-5; a possible D gene is TRBD1 (5 bases). V was clipped by 4 bases and J by 4 bases, with 15 bases between them. Germline CDR1 is SGHRS and CDR2 is YFSETQ. CDR3 length: 15 amino acids. The CDR3 nucleotides are TGCGCCAGCAGCCCCCAGGGTGGTGAGAATCAGCCCCAGCATTTT. Encoded protein: CASSPQGGENQPQHF.

The chain combines TRBV3-1 (or the pseudogene TRBV3-2) with TRBJ2-1; D unclear. Germline lookup yields CDR1 LGHDT and CDR2 YNNKEL (reference sequence). CDR3 size: 15 residues. V dropped 5 bases and J dropped 1 base, with 12 bases sitting between them. DNA for the CDR3: TGTGCCAGCAGCTCCCCGGGCCGTTCCTACAATGAGCAGTTCTTC. It specifies CASSSPGRSYNEQFF.

The J gene is TRBJ2-1, the V gene TRBV5-1, with D perhaps matching TRBD1 (5 bases). The CDR3 is 13 amino acids. Between the trimmed V and J ends, which lost 4 bases and 5 bases, there was a span of 10 bases. The germline V gene has CDR1 SGHRS and CDR2 YFSETQ. The CDR3 DNA follows: TGCGCCAGCAGCCAGGACACTAACAATGAGCAGTTCTTC. This codes for CASSQDTNNEQFF.

This clone was seen a single time. The V call is TRBV7-9, the J call TRBJ2-1, with 7 nucleotides matching TRBD2. V shed 3 bases and J 5 bases; nucleotides not matched to a gene: 4. Germline V lookup: CDR1 SEHNR, CDR2 FQNEAQ (reference sequence). The CDR3 totals 14 residues. The CDR3 coding sequence is TGTGCCAGCAGCTTGGGACTACGGGACAATGAGCAGTTCTTC. Encoded protein: CASSLGLRDNEQFF.

This clone was seen a handful of times. The chain is built from TRBV19 and TRBJ2-3, with a possible D match to TRBD2 (5 bases). The CDR3 runs 12 residues. The V end lost 3 bases, the J end lost 6 bases, and 7 bases lay between the germline ends. Germline CDR1 reads LNHDA; CDR2 reads SQIVND (reference sequence). Written as DNA, the CDR3 is TGTGCCAGTAGTATCCGGAGGGATACGCAGTATTTT. Translating gives CASSIRRDTQYF.

The genes are TRBV27 and TRBJ2-3; the D is unclear. The ends were cut back, 5 bases at V and 6 bases at J, with 9 bases in the middle. This CDR3 is 12 amino acids long. The germline V gene has CDR1 MNHEY and CDR2 SMNVEV (reference sequence). In DNA, the CDR3 is TGTGCCAGCAGTCTCCTCGGGGATACGCAGTATTTT. Its protein product is CASSLLGDTQYF.

J is TRBJ1-4 and V is TRBV7-9; no clear D gene. V gave up 4 bases and J gave up 7 bases, with 13 bases separating them. This CDR3 is built from 14 residues. CDR1 is SEHNR, CDR2 FQNEAQ, per germline (reference sequence). The CDR3 nucleotides read TGTGCCAGCAGCTCCATACTGGCCGGTGAAAAACTGTTTTTT. It codes for CASSSILAGEKLFF.